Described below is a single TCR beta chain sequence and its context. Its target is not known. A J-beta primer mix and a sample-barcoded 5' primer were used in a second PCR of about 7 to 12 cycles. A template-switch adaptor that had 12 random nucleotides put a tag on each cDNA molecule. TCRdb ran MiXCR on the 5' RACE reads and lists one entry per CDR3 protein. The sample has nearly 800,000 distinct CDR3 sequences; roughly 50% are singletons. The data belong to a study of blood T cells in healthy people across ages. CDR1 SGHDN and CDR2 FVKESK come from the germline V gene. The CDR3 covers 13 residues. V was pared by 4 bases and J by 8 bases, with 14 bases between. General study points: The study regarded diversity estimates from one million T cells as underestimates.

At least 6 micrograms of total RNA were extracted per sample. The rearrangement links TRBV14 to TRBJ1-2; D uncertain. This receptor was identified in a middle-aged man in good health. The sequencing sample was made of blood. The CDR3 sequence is CASSPRRVGGYTF. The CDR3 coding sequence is TGTGCCAGCAGCCCACGGAGGGTTGGAGGCTACACCTTC.